Following are 27 T cell receptor beta chains from one sample sequenced in a study of T cells in Graves' hyperthyroidism and ophthalmopathy. The TCR beta CDR3 regions underwent amplification using RNA transcripts as the source. Using the HTBI primer set, a first-round RT-PCR was run on the TCR CDR3. TCRdb re-derived calls from the multiplex PCR reads in MiXCR, one entry per CDR3 protein. The repertoire holds around 290,000 distinct CDR3 sequences, with approximately 15% as singletons. Specimen: blood. These TCRs come from a woman aged 40 to 50 with Graves' hyperthyroidism.

The V gene is TRBV12-3 or TRBV12-4, the J gene TRBJ1-1; no reliable D call. V lost 6 bases and J 0 bases, leaving 11 bases between the germline ends. The CDR3 consists of 14 residues. This CDR3 is CASRTMNMNTEAFF. The DNA of the CDR3 is TGTGCCAGCAGAACGATGAACATGAACACTGAAGCTTTCTTT.

This clonotype was observed a handful of times. This sequence joins TRBV12-3 or TRBV12-4 and TRBJ1-1, with D maybe TRBD1 (5 bases). This CDR3 region has 13 residues. Between the trimmed V and J ends, which lost 6 bases and 9 bases, there was a span of 17 bases. CDR3 sequence (DNA): TGTGCCAGCAGGCAGTCCCAGGGCCTTAAAGCTTTCTTT. Translation: CASRQSQGLKAFF.

This clonotype was seen repeatedly, ten times or more. The chain combines TRBV20-1 with TRBJ2-2; TRBD2 agrees at 8 bases. The CDR3 is 14 amino acids. Per germline, CDR1 DFQATT and CDR2 SNEGSKA (reference sequence). V was pared by 2 bases and J by 8 bases, with 7 bases of the junction left unmatched. CDR3 sequence (DNA): TGCAGTGCTAGAACTAGCGGAACGGCAGGGGAGCTGTTTTTT. It encodes CSARTSGTAGELFF.

Concerning this clonotype: A much bigger clone sits one base away, suggesting this may be a read error. CDR3: CASPETAQETQYF. The CDR3 DNA sequence: TGTGCCAGCCCGGAGACAGCCCAAGAGACCCAGTACTTC. This chain uses TRBV2 with TRBJ2-5; D perhaps matches TRBD1 (5 bases). V lost 8 bases and J lost 1, with 11 bases in between. The germline CDR1 and CDR2 sequences are SNHLY and FYNNEI. The CDR3 has 13 amino acids.

Details on this clonotype: Its ends do not fully match the called genes, so a read error is possible. The genes are TRBV2 and TRBJ1-2; D is unclear. The CDR3 length is 12 residues. The germline V gene has CDR1 SNHLY and CDR2 FYNNEI. CDR3 amino acids: CPSSEAGYGYTF. The CDR3 bases are TGTCCCAGCAGTGAAGCGGGCTATGGCTACACCTTC.

A word on this clonotype: A clone one base away is much larger, so this may be a read error. The genes are TRBV10-3 and TRBJ1-2; D is ambiguous. From germline, CDR1 is ENHRY and CDR2 SYGVKD. CDR3 length: 15 amino acids. As DNA, the CDR3 is TGTGCCGTCAGTGAGTCCCTTCCCGCCTCCTATGGCTACACCTTC. This encodes CAVSESLPASYGYTF.

Here the CDR3 reads CSVDGLRDKNIQYF. CDR3 coding DNA: TGCAGCGTTGACGGGTTAAGGGACAAAAACATTCAGTACTTC. The chain employs TRBV29-1 and TRBJ2-4; D is unresolved. In germline, CDR1 is SQVTM, CDR2 ANQGSEA. The CDR3 length is 14 residues. V lost 3 bases, J lost 3 bases, and 12 bases lay in between.

This clonotype was detected many times. The chain combines TRBV7-2 with TRBJ2-3; TRBD1 matches at 7 bases. The ends lost 7 bases at V and 2 bases at J; junction bases unmatched: 9. This CDR3 has 15 amino acids. The germline gives CDR1 SGHTA, CDR2 FQGNSA. The CDR3 DNA is TGTGCCAGCACCCCTCGGACAGGCTACACAGATACGCAGTATTTT. This translates into CASTPRTGYTDTQYF. The whole variable domain, filled in from reference TRBV7-2 and TRBJ2-3, reads GAGVSQSPSNKVTEKGKDVELRCDPISGHTALYWYRQSLGQGLEFLIYFQGNSAPDKSGLPSDRFSAERTGGSVSTLTIQRTQQEDSAVYLCASTPRTGYTDTQYFGPGTRLTVL.

This clonotype was seen at least ten times. The chain joins TRBV24-1 to TRBJ2-2; 9 nucleotides align to TRBD2. Trimming cost V 3 bases and J 6 bases; bases outside gene matches: 13. This CDR3 comprises 18 residues. CDR1 is KGHDR and CDR2 is SFDVKD in the germline V gene. The chain's CDR3 is CATSDRASGNRVPGELFF. CDR3 DNA sequence: TGTGCCACCAGTGATAGGGCTAGCGGGAACCGGGTCCCCGGGGAGCTGTTTTTT.

This clonotype occurred many times. The V call is TRBV2, the J call TRBJ1-5; D possibly corresponds to TRBD1 (5 bases). V was clipped by 8 bases and J by 9 bases, with 14 bases between them. Germline V gene sequence: CDR1 SNHLY, CDR2 FYNNEI. The CDR3 runs to 12 residues. CDR3 amino acids: CASGVVQGPQHF. The DNA of the CDR3 is TGTGCCAGCGGGGTGGTTCAGGGGCCCCAGCATTTT.

This clonotype occurred many times. A junction boundary mismatches the germline segment, possibly from a read error. The chain recombines TRBV6-1 with TRBJ1-1, with a possible D match to TRBD1 (6 bases). The CDR3 length is 14 residues. Germline lookup yields CDR1 MNHNS and CDR2 SASEGT. In nucleotides, the CDR3 is TGTGCCGGCAGGAGACGGGGGGGCAACACTGAAGCTTTCTTT. Protein product: CAGRRRGGNTEAFF.

This chain links TRBV11-3 with TRBJ2-1; D is unclear. Deletions cut 4 bases from V and 0 bases from J, with 10 bases between. The germline V gene has CDR1 SGHNT and CDR2 YENEEA. The CDR3 spans 15 residues. DNA of the CDR3: TGTGCCAGCAGCTCCCGACTGAGCTCCTACAATGAGCAGTTCTTC. Its translation is CASSSRLSSYNEQFF.

This clonotype has ten or more counts. The chain joins TRBV6-1 to TRBJ2-1; TRBD1 aligns across 7 bases. Germline CDR1 is MNHNS and CDR2 is SASEGT. This CDR3 is built from 14 residues. J was trimmed by 8 bases and V by 5 bases; bases with no gene match: 9. Here the CDR3 DNA reads TGTGCCAGCAGTTTAAGGACAGGCAGGGATGAGCAGTTCTTC. Protein: CASSLRTGRDEQFF.

Many counts were recorded for this clonotype. The V call is TRBV3-1, the J call TRBJ1-1; D gene uncertain. This CDR3 region has 14 residues. Germline CDR1 reads LGHDT; CDR2 reads YNNKEL (reference sequence). V was cut by 2 bases and J by 8 bases, with 15 bases left in between. The DNA of the CDR3 is TGTGCCAGCAGCCAACGCCGGGAGATGGGGGAAGCTTTCTTT. Protein: CASSQRREMGEAFF.

The chain carries TRBV12-3 or TRBV12-4 and TRBJ1-1; a weak D match, TRBD1 (6 bases). This CDR3 contains 13 residues. V was trimmed by 5 bases and J by 6 bases, leaving 13 bases between them. The DNA of the CDR3 is TGTGCCAGCAGTCTGGGGGCTGGAGCTGAAGCTTTCTTT. Translating it yields CASSLGAGAEAFF.

The chain combines TRBV12-3 or TRBV12-4 with TRBJ2-3, with D perhaps TRBD2 (6 bases). This CDR3 has 14 residues. V lost 3 bases and J 5 bases, leaving 12 bases between the germline ends. DNA of the CDR3: TGTGCCAGCAGTTTTTCGGGGGTTGTAGATACGCAGTATTTT. This encodes CASSFSGVVDTQYF.

The rearrangement uses TRBV29-1 and TRBJ2-1, with D tentatively TRBD2 (6 bases). From germline, CDR1 is SQVTM and CDR2 ANQGSEA. The CDR3 is made up of 13 amino acids. V lost 8 bases to trimming and J lost 4 bases, with 15 bases between them. The CDR3 DNA is TGCAGCTTAAGGATTAGCGGTTACAATGAGCAGTTCTTC. This translates into CSLRISGYNEQFF.

This clonotype occurred many times. The chain links TRBV6-2 or TRBV6-3 to TRBJ2-1; D remains ambiguous. V dropped 2 bases and J dropped 6 bases, with 8 bases sitting between them. Germline-derived CDR1 and CDR2 are MNHEY and SVGEGT. The CDR3 extends over 13 amino acids. The CDR3 DNA reads TGTGCCAGCAGTTACGGGCTAATCAATGAGCAGTTCTTC. Amino acids: CASSYGLINEQFF.

This clonotype was detected many times. V gene TRBV12-3 or TRBV12-4 combines with J gene TRBJ1-3; no firm D call. The V end lost 3 bases, the J end lost 3 bases, and 9 bases lay between the germline ends. The length of the CDR3 is 14 residues. The CDR3 sequence: CASSFRGHGNTIYF. The CDR3 nucleotides are TGTGCCAGCAGTTTTAGAGGGCATGGAAACACCATATATTTT.

This clonotype was counted many times. V usage is TRBV12-5 and J usage is TRBJ2-1, with TRBD2 matching over 13 bases. V was clipped by 0 bases and J by 0 bases; unmatched bases: 2. Germline CDR1 reads LGHNT; CDR2 reads FRNRAP. The CDR3 runs 18 residues. The CDR3 DNA is TGTGCTAGTGGTTTGGTGAGGACTAGCGGGAGCTCCTACAATGAGCAGTTCTTC. Residues: CASGLVRTSGSSYNEQFF.

There are many counts of this clonotype. J is TRBJ2-1 and V is TRBV20-1; 7 nucleotides agree with TRBD2. The CDR3 has 11 amino acids. The germline gives CDR1 DFQATT, CDR2 SNEGSKA (reference sequence). Trimming took 2 bases from V and 13 from J; bases not matched to a gene: 5. CDR3 sequence (DNA): TGCAGTGCTAGACCCTCTAGCGGACAGTTCTTC. Translation: CSARPSSGQFF.

This clonotype occurred many times. The CDR3 DNA follows: TGCGCCAGCAGCTTGGGGGGGGCGCAAGATACGCAGTATTTT. Translation gives CASSLGGAQDTQYF. V and J are TRBV5-1 and TRBJ2-3; D might be TRBD1 or TRBD2, each matching 6 bases. V was trimmed by 0 bases and J by 5 bases, leaving 10 bases between them. The CDR3 loop spans 14 amino acids. CDR1 and CDR2 from the germline V gene are SGHRS and YFSETQ.

This clonotype was recorded many times. The rearrangement links TRBV7-6 to TRBJ1-2; 9 bases agree with TRBD1. V lost 5 bases and J lost 5; bases outside the gene matches: 6. The germline gives CDR1 SGHVS, CDR2 FNYEAQ. The CDR3 length is 14 residues. CDR3 in DNA: TGTGCCAGCAGCCCACCTGGACAGGGGTATGGCTACACCTTC. Protein sequence: CASSPPGQGYGYTF.

CDR3 nucleotides: TGCAGCGTTGTATCAGCGGAAAGGGATACGCAGTATTTT. It codes for CSVVSAERDTQYF. The genes are TRBV29-1 and TRBJ2-3; D may be TRBD2 (5 bases). Germline V lookup: CDR1 SQVTM, CDR2 ANQGSEA. This CDR3 has 13 residues. Trimming took 4 bases from V and 6 from J, leaving 14 bases between them.

This clonotype occurred a few times. Its ends do not fully match the called genes, so a read error is possible. This rearrangement joins TRBV24-1 to TRBJ2-1; TRBD1 agrees at 10 bases. Germline V lookup: CDR1 KGHDR, CDR2 SFDVKD. The CDR3 spans 15 residues. This CDR3 reads CATGEHGTGVGEQFF. Written as DNA, the CDR3 is TGTGCCACCGGTGAGCACGGGACAGGGGTCGGGGAGCAGTTCTTC.

The chain links TRBV27 to TRBJ1-2, with 9 bases aligning to TRBD1. This CDR3 has 14 amino acids. V dropped 4 bases and J dropped 5; count of bases not matched to a gene: 5. The V gene's germline CDR1 is MNHEY and CDR2 SMNVEV (reference sequence). The CDR3 DNA reads as TGTGCCAGCAGTTCCCCCGGGACAGGGTATGGCTACACCTTC. It yields the protein CASSSPGTGYGYTF.

This clonotype was found many times. J is TRBJ1-5 and V is TRBV20-1; D is perhaps TRBD1 (6 bases). Trimming pared 6 bases from V and 7 bases from J, leaving 16 bases between. The CDR3 is 13 amino acids. Germline values: CDR1 DFQATT, CDR2 SNEGSKA (reference sequence). CDR3 in amino acids: CSATTGLGQPQHF. In DNA form, the CDR3 reads TGCAGTGCAACCACAGGGTTAGGGCAGCCCCAGCATTTT.